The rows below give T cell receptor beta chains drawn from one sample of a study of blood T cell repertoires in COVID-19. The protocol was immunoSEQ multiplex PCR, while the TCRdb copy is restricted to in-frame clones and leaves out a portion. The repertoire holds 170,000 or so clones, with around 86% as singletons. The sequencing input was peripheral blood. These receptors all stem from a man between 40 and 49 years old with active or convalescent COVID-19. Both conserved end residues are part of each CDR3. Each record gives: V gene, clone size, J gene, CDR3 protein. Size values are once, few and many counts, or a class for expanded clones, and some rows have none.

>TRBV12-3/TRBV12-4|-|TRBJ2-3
CASLLGTAGEQYF
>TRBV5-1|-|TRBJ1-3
CASSLNTGGNTIYF
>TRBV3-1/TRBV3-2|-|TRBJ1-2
CASSLGTASSYGYTF
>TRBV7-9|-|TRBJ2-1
CASSSGGRGEQFF
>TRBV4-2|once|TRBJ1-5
CASSQEQGINQPQHF
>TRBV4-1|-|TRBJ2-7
CASSYGQGVDEQYF
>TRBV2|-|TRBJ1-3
CASSEGARSGNTIYF
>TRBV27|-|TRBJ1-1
CASSFRENTEAFF
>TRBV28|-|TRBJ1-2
CASSLMPDYGYTF
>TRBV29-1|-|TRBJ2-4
CSVLQVTAKNIQYF
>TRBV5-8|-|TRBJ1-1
CASSLGSVNTEAFF
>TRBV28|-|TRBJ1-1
CASSPLGQGRNTEAFF
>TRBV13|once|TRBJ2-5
CASSTLGRAGQETQYF
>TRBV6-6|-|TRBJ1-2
CASTGTNYGYTF
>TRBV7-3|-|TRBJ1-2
CASSLGPGEFYGYTF
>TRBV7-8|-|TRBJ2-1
CASSPFNEQFF
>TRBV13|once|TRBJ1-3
CASSRRQLTGNTIYF
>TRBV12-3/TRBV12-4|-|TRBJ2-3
CASSLNLDTQYF
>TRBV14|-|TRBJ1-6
CASSQVGSTYNSPLHF
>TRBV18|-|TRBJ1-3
CASSLSEGNTIYF
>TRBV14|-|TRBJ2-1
CASSQFGGLGLGSFNEQFF
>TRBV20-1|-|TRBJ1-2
CSASPPVYGYTF
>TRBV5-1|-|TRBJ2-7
CASSLSPSPEQYF
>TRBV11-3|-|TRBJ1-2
CASSPQGNYGYTF
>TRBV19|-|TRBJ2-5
CATRTGGETQYF
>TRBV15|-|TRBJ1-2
CATSRGGGVDGYTF
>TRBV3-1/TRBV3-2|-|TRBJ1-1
CASSGQGVMNTEAFF
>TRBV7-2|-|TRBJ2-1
CASSMTGTAVSNEQFF
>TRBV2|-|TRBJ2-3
CASRTGGGDTQYF
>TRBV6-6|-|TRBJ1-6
CASSSRQGRPNSPLHF
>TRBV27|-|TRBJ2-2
CASSLNGLNTGELFF
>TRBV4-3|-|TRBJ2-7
CASSQVFSTSSYEQYF
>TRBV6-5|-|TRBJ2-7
CASRETSGGHGEQYF
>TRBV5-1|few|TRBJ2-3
CASSPGTSRTDTQYF
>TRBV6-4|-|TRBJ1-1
CASSVGSLGGINTEAFF
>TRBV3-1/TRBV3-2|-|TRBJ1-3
CASSLGVAGNTIYF
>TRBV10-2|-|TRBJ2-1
CASEGEVAGGPIYNEQFF
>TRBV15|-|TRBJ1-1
CATSSTYIPRLEAFF
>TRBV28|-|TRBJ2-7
CASSWDRSSSYEQYF
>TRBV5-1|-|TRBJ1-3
CASSSTGGPSGNTIYF
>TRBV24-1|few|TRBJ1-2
CATSEQGNDYGYTF
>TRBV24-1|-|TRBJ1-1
CATSSGGQPNTEAFF
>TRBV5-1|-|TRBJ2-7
CASSLDSTYEQYF
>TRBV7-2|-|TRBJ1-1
CASSLGGTTNTEAFF
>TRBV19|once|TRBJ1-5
CASSVRGTAKTHQPQHF
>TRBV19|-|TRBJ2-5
CASTNREGKTQYF
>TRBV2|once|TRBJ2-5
CASKRGGETQYF